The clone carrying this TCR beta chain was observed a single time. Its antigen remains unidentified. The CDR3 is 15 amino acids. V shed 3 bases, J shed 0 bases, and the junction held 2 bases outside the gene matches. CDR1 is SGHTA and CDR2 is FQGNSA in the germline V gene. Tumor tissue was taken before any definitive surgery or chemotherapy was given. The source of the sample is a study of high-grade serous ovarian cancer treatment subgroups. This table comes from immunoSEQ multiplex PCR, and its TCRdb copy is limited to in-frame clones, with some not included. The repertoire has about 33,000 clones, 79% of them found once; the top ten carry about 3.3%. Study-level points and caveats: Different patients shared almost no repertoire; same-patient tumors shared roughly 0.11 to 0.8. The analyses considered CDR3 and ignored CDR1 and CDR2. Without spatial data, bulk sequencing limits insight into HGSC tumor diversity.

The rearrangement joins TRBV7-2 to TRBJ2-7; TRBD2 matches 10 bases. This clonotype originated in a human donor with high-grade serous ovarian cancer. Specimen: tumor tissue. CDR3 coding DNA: TGTGCCAGCAGCTTTGCTAGCGGGAGCTCCTACGAGCAGTACTTC. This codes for CASSFASGSSYEQYF. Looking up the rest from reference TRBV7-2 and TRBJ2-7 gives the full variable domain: GAGVSQSPSNKVTEKGKDVELRCDPISGHTALYWYRQSLGQGLEFLIYFQGNSAPDKSGLPSDRFSAERTGGSVSTLTIQRTQQEDSAVYLCASSFASGSSYEQYFGPGTRLTVT.